This T cell receptor beta chain was found in a study of T cells expressing NK-cell markers. Study-wide results and caveats: Dominant NKG2C+ clonotypes in six donors made up about 1.0-7.0% of CD8+ T cells.

The CDR3 is 15 residues long. A remark on this clonotype: Its antigen is unidentified.

5'RACE template switching with UMIs generated TCR beta cDNA. One entry per CDR3 protein, without DNA, is what TCRdb gives after re-calling the 5' RACE reads. This table holds hundreds of thousands of distinct CDR3 sequences. Sequencing used blood T cells: a sorted CD56 or NKG2C T cell subset, CD4+ or CD8+ T cells, or bulk PBMC T cells (not recorded which). The chain uses TRBV12-3 or TRBV12-4 and TRBJ2-3; TCRdb picks TRBD1, but there is no DNA to check that call. This receptor was obtained from a man aged 18 to 30 in good health. CDR3: CASSNTGGRLDTQYF.